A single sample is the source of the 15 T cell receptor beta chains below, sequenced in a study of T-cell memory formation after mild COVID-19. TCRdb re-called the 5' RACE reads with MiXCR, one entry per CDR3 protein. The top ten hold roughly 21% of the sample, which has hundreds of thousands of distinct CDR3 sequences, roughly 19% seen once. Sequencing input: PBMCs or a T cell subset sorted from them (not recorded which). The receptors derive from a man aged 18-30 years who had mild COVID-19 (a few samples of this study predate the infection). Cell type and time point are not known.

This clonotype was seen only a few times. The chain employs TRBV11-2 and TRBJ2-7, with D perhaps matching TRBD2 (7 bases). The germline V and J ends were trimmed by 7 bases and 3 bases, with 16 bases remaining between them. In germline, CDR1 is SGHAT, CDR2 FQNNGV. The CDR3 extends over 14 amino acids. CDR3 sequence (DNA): TGTGCCAGCATCTCCCTGAGGGGGGGCTACGAGCAGTACTTC. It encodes CASISLRGGYEQYF.

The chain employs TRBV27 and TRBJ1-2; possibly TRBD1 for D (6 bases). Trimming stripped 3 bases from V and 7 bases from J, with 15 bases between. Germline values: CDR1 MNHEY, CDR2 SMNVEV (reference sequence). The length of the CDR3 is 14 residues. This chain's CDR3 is CASSFTSTGFGYTF. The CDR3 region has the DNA TGTGCCAGCAGTTTTACAAGCACAGGGTTTGGCTACACCTTC.

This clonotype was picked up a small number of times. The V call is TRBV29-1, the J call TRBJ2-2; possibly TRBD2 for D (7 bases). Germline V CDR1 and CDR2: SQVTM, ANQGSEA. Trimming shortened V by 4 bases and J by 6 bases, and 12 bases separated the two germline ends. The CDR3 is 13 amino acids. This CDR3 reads CSVGSGGPGELFF. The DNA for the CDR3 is TGCAGCGTTGGATCGGGGGGCCCCGGGGAGCTGTTTTTT.

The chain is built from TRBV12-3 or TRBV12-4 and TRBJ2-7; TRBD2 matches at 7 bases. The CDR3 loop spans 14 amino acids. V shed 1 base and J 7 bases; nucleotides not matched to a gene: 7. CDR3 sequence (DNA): TGTGCCAGCAGTTTAGGGTTCGGGGGGAGGGAGCAGTACGTC. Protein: CASSLGFGGREQYV.

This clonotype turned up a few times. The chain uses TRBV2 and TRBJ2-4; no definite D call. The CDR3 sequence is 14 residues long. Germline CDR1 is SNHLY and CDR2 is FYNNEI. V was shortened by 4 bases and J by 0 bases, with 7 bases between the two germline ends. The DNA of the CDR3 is TGTGCCAGCAGTGTGGCTACAGCCAAAAACATTCAGTACTTC. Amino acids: CASSVATAKNIQYF.

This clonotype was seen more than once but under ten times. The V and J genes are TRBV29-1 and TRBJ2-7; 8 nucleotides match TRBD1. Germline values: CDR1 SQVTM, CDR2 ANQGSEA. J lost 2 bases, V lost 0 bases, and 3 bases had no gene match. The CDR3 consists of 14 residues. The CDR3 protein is CSVEEGQAAYEQYF. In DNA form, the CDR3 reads TGCAGCGTTGAAGAGGGACAGGCGGCCTACGAGCAGTACTTC.

The CDR3 loop is CASSPGPSLYNEQFF. The CDR3 nucleotides are TGTGCCAGTAGCCCTGGACCCTCCCTATACAATGAGCAGTTCTTC. V and J are TRBV19 and TRBJ2-1; D gene unclear. This CDR3 has 15 residues. CDR1 and CDR2 from the germline V gene are LNHDA and SQIVND (reference sequence). The V end lost 6 bases, the J end lost 4 bases, and 16 bases lay between the germline ends.

The CDR3 sequence is CASSQDRSGGADTQYF. The CDR3 nucleotides read TGCGCCAGCAGCCAAGATAGGAGCGGGGGGGCAGATACGCAGTATTTT. The V and J genes are TRBV4-3 and TRBJ2-3; 10 bases line up with TRBD2. V was clipped by 0 bases and J by 4 bases; unmatched bases: 4. This CDR3 has 16 residues. Germline V gives CDR1 LGHNA, CDR2 YSLEER.

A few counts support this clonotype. The CDR3 DNA is TGTGCCAGCAGGTCCGGCAGGAACACTGAAGCTTTCTTT. This translates into CASRSGRNTEAFF. The V call is TRBV7-2, the J call TRBJ1-1; unclear D gene. The CDR3 covers 13 residues. Trimming cost V 6 bases and J 1 base, with 9 bases left between them. Germline values: CDR1 SGHTA, CDR2 FQGNSA.

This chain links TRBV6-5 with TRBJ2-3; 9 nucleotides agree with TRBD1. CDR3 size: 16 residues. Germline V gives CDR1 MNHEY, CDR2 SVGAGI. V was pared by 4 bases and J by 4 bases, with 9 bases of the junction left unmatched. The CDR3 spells CASSSPTGGSADTQYF. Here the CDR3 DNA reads TGTGCCAGCAGTTCTCCGACAGGGGGAAGCGCAGATACGCAGTATTTT.

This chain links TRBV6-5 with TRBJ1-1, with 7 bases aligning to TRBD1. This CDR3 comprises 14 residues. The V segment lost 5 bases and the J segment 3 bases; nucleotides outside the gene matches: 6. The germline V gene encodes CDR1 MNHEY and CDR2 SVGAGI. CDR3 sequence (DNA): TGTGCCAGCAGTCCACAGGGGAGCTACACTGAAGCTTTCTTT. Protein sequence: CASSPQGSYTEAFF.

The CDR3 is CSAMLNTGELFF. The CDR3 nucleotides read TGCAGTGCTATGTTGAACACCGGGGAGCTGTTTTTT. The chain combines TRBV20-1 with TRBJ2-2; D gene unclear. This CDR3 is 12 amino acids long. V dropped 4 bases and J dropped 1 base, with 4 bases sitting between them. Germline V CDR1 and CDR2: DFQATT, SNEGSKA (reference sequence).

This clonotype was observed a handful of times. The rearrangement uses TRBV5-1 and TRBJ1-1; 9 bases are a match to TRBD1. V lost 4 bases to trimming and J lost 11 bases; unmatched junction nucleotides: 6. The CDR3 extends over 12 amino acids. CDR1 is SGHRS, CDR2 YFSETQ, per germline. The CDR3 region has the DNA TGCGCCAGCAGCCCTCCGGGGACAGGGGCTTTCTTT. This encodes CASSPPGTGAFF.

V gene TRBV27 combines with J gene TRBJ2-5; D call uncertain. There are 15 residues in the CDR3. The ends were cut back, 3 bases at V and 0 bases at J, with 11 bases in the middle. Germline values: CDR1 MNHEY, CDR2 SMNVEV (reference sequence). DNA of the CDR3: TGTGCCAGCAGTTTTCTTAGGGAATACCAAGAGACCCAGTACTTC. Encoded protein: CASSFLREYQETQYF.

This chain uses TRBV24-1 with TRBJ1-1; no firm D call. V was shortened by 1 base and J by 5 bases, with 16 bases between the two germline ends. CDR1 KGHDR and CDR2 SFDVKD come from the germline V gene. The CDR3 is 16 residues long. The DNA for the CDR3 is TGTGCCACCAGTGATTTTTGGGGATACGTAGGGACTGAAGCTTTCTTT. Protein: CATSDFWGYVGTEAFF.